This TCR beta chain was recorded in a study of cytomegalovirus exposure and HLA in healthy donors. Study-wide results and caveats: The dataset shows that most TCR sequences were rare, while some public TCRs occurred in many donors. The later analysis indicated that the majority of CMV-associated TCR beta chains appeared HLA-restricted. Presence/absence comparisons presumed near-even sequencing depth among donors.

All donors participated as healthy donors of bone marrow. The CDR3 sequence is 16 residues long. Per the germline V gene, CDR1 is SGHTS and CDR2 is YDEGEE. Use of 60 Vbeta and 13 Jbeta primers characterized the PCR. Profiling relied on immunoSEQ multiplex PCR, and the TCRdb table lists in-frame clones only, not all of them. The sample holds some 140,000 clones, roughly three quarters seen once. Comment on this clone: Its specificity is unknown. One end of the junction is discordant with germline, which a read error may explain.

The sequence was obtained from a man aged 18 to 29 in good health and CMV-seronegative. V usage is TRBV5-8 and J usage is TRBJ2-7; D is uncertain. Input material: PBMCs. The CDR3 sequence: CANSFLTVAREDEQYF. The CDR3 bases are TGTGCCAACAGCTTCCTGACCGTCGCCAGAGAGGACGAGCAGTACTTC.